Following are 23 T cell receptor beta chains from one sample sequenced in a study of memory CD4+ T cells and cytomegalovirus serostatus. The protocol was immunoSEQ multiplex PCR, while the TCRdb copy is restricted to in-frame clones and leaves out a portion. The profile shows about 46,000 clones, around 78% of them singletons. Single viable CD3+CD4+CD8-CD45RO+ cells were sorted as the memory CD4+ T cells. Material for sequencing was memory CD4+ T cells from blood. These receptors all come from an adult in good health and CMV-seronegative.

This clone has just a few counts. The DNA for the CDR3 is TGCGCCAGCAGCTATGGACAGGGAACCTTTAGTCCGGATACGCAGTATTTT. This encodes CASSYGQGTFSPDTQYF. The chain recombines TRBV5-1 with TRBJ2-3; TRBD1 agrees at 8 bases. V was pared by 3 bases and J by 6 bases, with 15 bases of the junction left unmatched. Germline lookup yields CDR1 SGHRS and CDR2 YFSETQ. The CDR3 runs to 17 residues.

V gene TRBV9 combines with J gene TRBJ2-1; 9 bases match TRBD2. Germline V lookup: CDR1 SGDLS, CDR2 YYNGEE. Trimming removed 0 bases from V and 7 bases from J; junction bases left unmatched: 8. CDR3 size: 16 residues. CDR3 bases: TGTGCCAGCAGCGTAGCCCTGCGGGGGGGTGATAATGAGCAGTTCTTC. Its protein is CASSVALRGGDNEQFF.

This chain links TRBV7-9 with TRBJ2-1, with TRBD1 matching 7 bases. The junction had 8 bases not matched to a gene; V was cut back by 5 bases and J by 7 bases. Germline V gene lookup returns CDR1 SEHNR and CDR2 FQNEAQ (reference sequence). This CDR3 has 14 amino acids. The CDR3 region is CASSPRTGLNEQFF. DNA for the CDR3: TGTGCCAGCAGCCCTCGGACAGGTTTGAATGAGCAGTTCTTC.

With respect to this clone: In the same sample, other DNA sequences code for this CDR3. This chain connects TRBV7-2 to TRBJ1-2; 12 bases are a match to TRBD1. Germline V gene sequence: CDR1 SGHTA, CDR2 FQGNSA. The CDR3 contains 14 residues. The V segment lost 6 bases and the J segment 7 bases; nucleotides outside the gene matches: 6. CDR3 sequence reads: CASRLGQGAGGYTF. CDR3 nucleotides: TGTGCCAGCAGGCTGGGACAGGGGGCTGGTGGCTACACCTTC.

The J gene is TRBJ1-5, the V gene TRBV30, with D possibly TRBD1 on 5 matching bases. V gave up 4 bases and J gave up 5 bases, with 12 bases separating them. Germline V CDR1 and CDR2: GTSNPN, SVGIG (reference sequence). CDR3 length: 13 amino acids. This CDR3 is CAWTSQGHQPQHF. In DNA, the CDR3 is TGTGCCTGGACATCTCAGGGTCATCAGCCCCAGCATTTT.

The V and J genes are TRBV7-2 and TRBJ2-1; unclear D gene. The ends were cut back, 0 bases at V and 0 bases at J, with 6 bases in the middle. CDR1 and CDR2 (germline): SGHTA, FQGNSA. This CDR3 comprises 15 residues. The CDR3 DNA is TGTGCCAGCAGCTTAGCCGCAAGCTCCTACAATGAGCAGTTCTTC. It translates to CASSLAASSYNEQFF.

This clone was seen a handful of times. The chain couples TRBV18 to TRBJ1-1; D is possibly TRBD1 (5 bases). The CDR3 contains 18 residues. Per the germline V gene, CDR1 is KGHSH and CDR2 is LQKENI. The V gene lost 1 base and the J gene lost 5 bases, with 23 bases spanning the gap. CDR3 bases: TGTGCCAGCTCACCACGCGGGCGGGGACCGACCGAGAGTACTGAAGCTTTCTTT. Translation: CASSPRGRGPTESTEAFF.

This clone was counted between two and nine times. This rearrangement joins TRBV30 to TRBJ2-7; D is perhaps TRBD2 (5 bases). The V gene lost 8 bases and the J gene lost 4 bases, with 21 bases spanning the gap. The CDR3 runs to 14 residues. Germline CDR1 reads GTSNPN; CDR2 reads SVGIG (reference sequence). CDR3 nucleotides: TGTGCCAGTGACCGCGGCCGGGGATCGTACGAGCAGTACTTC. As protein: CASDRGRGSYEQYF. The whole variable domain, remainder taken from reference TRBV30 and TRBJ2-7, is SQTIHQWPATLVQPVGSPLSLECTVEGTSNPNLYWYRQAAGRGLQLLFYSVGIGQISSEVPQNLSASRPQDRQFILSSKKLLLSDSGFYLCASDRGRGSYEQYFGPGTRLTVT.

This chain uses TRBV7-9 with TRBJ1-2, with 9 bases lining up with TRBD1. Germline values: CDR1 SEHNR, CDR2 FQNEAQ (reference sequence). V lost 5 bases, J lost 3 bases, and 7 bases stayed unmatched. This CDR3 has 15 residues. The CDR3 protein is CASSGPGQGYYGYTF. The CDR3 DNA is TGTGCCAGCAGCGGCCCGGGACAGGGATACTATGGCTACACCTTC.

This clone was seen only once. The V call is TRBV7-2, the J call TRBJ1-1; D possibly corresponds to TRBD1 (5 bases). The germline V and J ends were trimmed by 6 bases and 4 bases, with 15 bases remaining between them. CDR1 is SGHTA and CDR2 is FQGNSA in the germline V gene. This CDR3 is built from 14 residues. The CDR3 here is CASSFRREGTEAFF. Written as DNA, the CDR3 is TGTGCCAGCAGTTTCCGCAGGGAGGGCACTGAAGCTTTCTTT. Looking up the rest from reference TRBV7-2 and TRBJ1-1 gives the full variable domain: GAGVSQSPSNKVTEKGKDVELRCDPISGHTALYWYRQSLGQGLEFLIYFQGNSAPDKSGLPSDRFSAERTGGSVSTLTIQRTQQEDSAVYLCASSFRREGTEAFFGQGTRLTVV.

The rearrangement joins TRBV9 to TRBJ1-1; D unclear. With 0 bases removed from V and 0 bases from J, the gap between germline ends came to 9 bases. There are 15 residues in the CDR3. Per germline, CDR1 SGDLS and CDR2 YYNGEE. The CDR3 spells CASSVGSFMNTEAFF. The CDR3 DNA reads as TGTGCCAGCAGCGTAGGCAGCTTCATGAACACTGAAGCTTTCTTT.

This sequence joins TRBV5-1 and TRBJ1-1; maybe TRBD1 (6 bases). CDR3 length: 15 residues. V lost 4 bases, J lost 3 bases, and 16 bases lay in between. Germline CDR1 is SGHRS and CDR2 is YFSETQ. In DNA form, the CDR3 reads TGCGCCAGCAGCCAGGAAGGGGGTAGGTACACTGAAGCTTTCTTT. Residues: CASSQEGGRYTEAFF.

The gene calls are TRBV6-1 and TRBJ1-1, with D hard to call. The length of the CDR3 is 9 residues. Trimming took off 6 bases at V and 14 bases at J, with 10 bases between the two ends. Germline CDR1 reads MNHNS; CDR2 reads SASEGT. CDR3 DNA sequence: TGTGCCAGCAGCCTTTGGGGATTCTTT. Its protein product is CASSLWGFF.

V is TRBV5-1 and J is TRBJ1-1; D is undetermined. The CDR3 extends over 14 amino acids. Trimming stripped 2 bases from V and 1 base from J, with 9 bases between. Germline-derived CDR1 and CDR2 are SGHRS and YFSETQ. Written as DNA, the CDR3 is TGCGCCAGCAGCTTCAAGTCTGAGAACACTGAAGCTTTCTTT. The encoded protein is CASSFKSENTEAFF.

The chain carries TRBV9 and TRBJ2-3; the D gene is possibly TRBD2 (6 bases). The V end lost 2 bases, the J end lost 4 bases, and 14 bases lay between the germline ends. Germline V gives CDR1 SGDLS, CDR2 YYNGEE. The CDR3 is 15 amino acids. The CDR3 here is CASSVRDFDADTQYF. The DNA for the CDR3 is TGTGCCAGCAGCGTCCGGGACTTTGACGCAGATACGCAGTATTTT.

This clone rates as medium-sized (0.01 to 0.1%). The V gene is TRBV5-5, the J gene TRBJ1-5; D might be TRBD1 (5 bases). Between the trimmed V and J ends, which lost 0 bases and 11 bases, there was a span of 15 bases. The length of the CDR3 is 14 residues. Per the germline V gene, CDR1 is SGHKS and CDR2 is YYEKEE (reference sequence). The CDR3 here is CASSLDWGSRAQHF. CDR3 nucleotides: TGTGCCAGCAGCTTGGATTGGGGGAGTCGGGCCCAGCATTTT.

The chain employs TRBV6-1 and TRBJ2-7; 7 nucleotides align to TRBD1. The junction had 3 bases not matched to a gene; V was cut back by 4 bases and J by 3 bases. CDR3 size: 13 residues. Germline V CDR1 and CDR2: MNHNS, SASEGT. The CDR3 is CASSGDRNYEQYF. In DNA, the CDR3 is TGTGCCAGCAGTGGGGACAGAAACTACGAGCAGTACTTC.

This clone was counted once. The CDR3 is CASSVAGASSPLHF. The CDR3 bases are TGTGCCAGCAGCGTGGCTGGGGCAAGCTCACCCCTCCACTTT. This chain connects TRBV6-5 to TRBJ1-6; a possible D gene is TRBD1 (5 bases). Trimming took 6 bases from V and 10 from J, leaving 16 bases between them. The CDR3 contains 14 residues. CDR1 MNHEY and CDR2 SVGAGI come from the germline V gene.

This clone was seen only once. V usage is TRBV27 and J usage is TRBJ2-1; 7 positions match TRBD1. Trimming at V came to 3 bases and at J to 3 bases, leaving 2 bases not matched to a gene. CDR3 length: 14 residues. The germline CDR1 and CDR2 sequences are MNHEY and SMNVEV (reference sequence). This chain's CDR3 is CASSFRTGYNEQFF. The DNA of the CDR3 is TGTGCCAGCAGTTTCCGGACAGGCTACAATGAGCAGTTCTTC.

The rearrangement joins TRBV4-2 to TRBJ2-4; 7 bases fit TRBD1. Germline CDR1 LGHNA, CDR2 YNFKEQ. The length of the CDR3 is 16 residues. V trimming: 5 bases; J trimming: 3 bases; junction bases outside the gene matches: 10. The CDR3 is CASSFGSGDSKNIQYF. In DNA form, the CDR3 reads TGTGCCAGCAGCTTTGGGAGTGGGGACAGCAAAAACATTCAGTACTTC.

The gene calls are TRBV5-8 and TRBJ2-7; TRBD1 agrees at 8 bases. The ends lost 1 base at V and 1 base at J; junction bases unmatched: 10. Germline V lookup: CDR1 SGHTS, CDR2 YDEGEE. CDR3 length: 17 amino acids. CDR3 DNA sequence: TGTGCCAGCAGCTTGCAAGGGACAGGACGGTCGTCCTACGAGCAGTACTTC. Amino acid sequence: CASSLQGTGRSSYEQYF.

The chain combines TRBV21-1 with TRBJ2-5. TRBV21-1 is an annotated pseudogene. The CDR3 is 15 residues long. The CDR3 DNA follows: TGTGCCAGCAGCCTTCAGTCAGGGACCCAAGAGACCCAGTACTTC. Its translation is CASSLQSGTQETQYF.

V gene TRBV19 combines with J gene TRBJ1-5, with 12 bases that match TRBD1. CDR1 and CDR2 (germline): LNHDA, SQIVND (reference sequence). This CDR3 is 19 amino acids long. V shed 5 bases, J shed 0 bases, and the junction held 11 bases outside the gene matches. CDR3 sequence reads: CASSSTGTGGLNSNQPQHF. CDR3 bases: TGTGCCAGTAGTTCCACCGGGACAGGGGGCCTTAATAGCAATCAGCCCCAGCATTTT.